The clone carrying this T cell receptor (beta chain) was seen once. V gave up 5 bases and J gave up 9 bases, with 6 bases separating them. There are 10 residues in the CDR3. Per the germline V gene, CDR1 is SEHNR and CDR2 is FQNEAQ (reference sequence). The record originates from a study of blood T cell repertoires in COVID-19. Method: immunoSEQ multiplex PCR; TCRdb's copy keeps in-frame clones and lacks some. Seen here are about 50,000 clones, about 90% observed once, and the top ten hold roughly 2%. V usage is TRBV7-9 and J usage is TRBJ2-3, with a possible D match to TRBD2 (6 bases). The receptor was isolated from a human donor in a cohort sampled during active COVID-19. Sequencing was performed on peripheral blood. The chain's CDR3 is CASSRGTQYF. The CDR3, as DNA: TGTGCCAGCAGCCGGGGGACGCAGTATTTT. The full variable domain, rest sourced from reference TRBV7-9 and TRBJ2-3, is DTGVSQNPRHKITKRGQNVTFRCDPISEHNRLYWYRQTLGQGPEFLTYFQNEAQLEKSRLLSDRFSAERPKGSFSTLEIQRTEQGDSAMYLCASSRGTQYFGPGTRLTVL.